The 19 T cell receptor beta chains below come from one sample, sequenced in a study of tumour-infiltrating T cells in Burkitt lymphoma. Using immunoSEQ multiplex PCR, the repertoire was profiled, and TCRdb retains in-frame clones only, with some absent. The table has 5,500 to 7,500 clones, over 9% seen once; the top ten hold less than 3%. Input material: tumor tissue. Source of these receptors: a human donor with diffuse large B-cell lymphoma.

The V call is TRBV28, the J call TRBJ2-2; TRBD2 aligns across 9 bases. Germline V gene data show CDR1 as MDHEN and CDR2 as SYDVKM. The V segment lost 4 bases and the J segment 6 bases; nucleotides outside the gene matches: 6. The CDR3 consists of 15 residues. CDR3: CASSSAGGGAGELFF. DNA of the CDR3: TGTGCCAGCAGTTCCGCGGGGGGGGGCGCCGGGGAGCTGTTTTTT.

The chain is built from TRBV19 and TRBJ2-1, with D possibly being TRBD1 or TRBD2 (6 bases each). V dropped 7 bases and J dropped 7 bases, with 14 bases sitting between them. Germline V gene lookup returns CDR1 LNHDA and CDR2 SQIVND (reference sequence). This CDR3 spans 13 amino acids. The DNA for the CDR3 is TGTGCCAGTACCATTGGGGGGCGGAATGAGCAGTTCTTC. This gives the protein CASTIGGRNEQFF.

V and J are TRBV7-9 and TRBJ2-1; 7 nucleotides match TRBD1. The length of the CDR3 is 19 residues. V shed 4 bases and J 0 bases; nucleotides not matched to a gene: 15. The V gene's germline CDR1 is SEHNR and CDR2 FQNEAQ (reference sequence). The CDR3 bases are TGTGCCAGCAGCTCACAGGGGAAATGGGGGTCAAGCTCCTACAATGAGCAGTTCTTC. It specifies CASSSQGKWGSSSYNEQFF.

This clone has a handful of counts. The chain has TRBV7-9 and TRBJ1-3; D is ambiguous. Trimming removed 1 base at V and 0 bases at J, with 7 bases between. The CDR3 has 15 residues. Germline V gene sequence: CDR1 SEHNR, CDR2 FQNEAQ (reference sequence). The CDR3 spells CASSLDSYSGNTIYF. CDR3 DNA sequence: TGTGCCAGCAGCTTAGACTCCTACTCTGGAAACACCATATATTTT.

This clone was picked up a small number of times. The chain employs TRBV11-3 and TRBJ2-2; 11 nucleotides align to TRBD2. Germline V CDR1 and CDR2: SGHNT, YENEEA. Trimming took 5 bases from V and 7 from J; bases not matched to a gene: 12. This CDR3 has 17 amino acids. The CDR3 loop is CASSQTPGLAVNGELFF. The CDR3 DNA follows: TGTGCCAGCAGCCAGACTCCGGGACTAGCGGTTAACGGGGAGCTGTTTTTT.

CDR3 protein: CASSLRRTDTQYF. The CDR3 DNA reads TGTGCCAGCAGCCTTCGACGCACAGATACGCAGTATTTT. The chain carries TRBV7-9 and TRBJ2-3; D ambiguous. The V end was cut by 5 bases, the J end by 1 base, with 7 bases between. The CDR3 loop spans 13 amino acids. CDR1 is SEHNR, CDR2 FQNEAQ, per germline (reference sequence).

The rearrangement uses TRBV7-8 and TRBJ2-7, with D possibly being TRBD2 (6 bases). CDR3 length: 14 amino acids. The germline V gene has CDR1 SGHVS and CDR2 FQNEAQ. With 4 bases removed from V and 2 bases from J, the gap between germline ends came to 12 bases. CDR3 nucleotides: TGTGCCAGCAGCTCGAGACTAGACACCTACGAGCAGTACTTC. Protein: CASSSRLDTYEQYF.

This clone was observed a handful of times. The chain joins TRBV7-8 to TRBJ2-7; D is undetermined. The germline CDR1 and CDR2 sequences are SGHVS and FQNEAQ. The V end was cut by 4 bases, the J end by 3 bases, with 10 bases between. CDR3 length equals 13 residues. This CDR3 reads CASSSRQDYEQYF. As DNA, the CDR3 is TGTGCCAGCAGCTCACGACAAGACTACGAGCAGTACTTC. Variable domain in full (rest from reference TRBV7-8 and TRBJ2-7): GAGVSQSPRYKVAKRGQDVALRCDPISGHVSLFWYQQALGQGPEFLTYFQNEAQLDKSGLPSDRFFAERPEGSVSTLKIQRTQQEDSAVYLCASSSRQDYEQYFGPGTRLTVT.

This chain joins TRBV19 and TRBJ2-5, with a possible D match to TRBD1 (6 bases). This CDR3 spans 15 amino acids. Germline-derived CDR1 and CDR2 are LNHDA and SQIVND (reference sequence). V was clipped by 3 bases and J by 4 bases, with 15 bases between them. CDR3 protein: CASSISTGSLETQYF. The CDR3 DNA is TGTGCCAGTAGTATCTCCACAGGGAGCTTAGAGACCCAGTACTTC. The full variable domain, with the rest looked up from reference TRBV19 and TRBJ2-5, is DGGITQSPKYLFRKEGQNVTLSCEQNLNHDAMYWYRQDPGQGLRLIYYSQIVNDFQKGDIAEGYSVSREKKESFPLTVTSAQKNPTAFYLCASSISTGSLETQYFGPGTRLLVL.

The V gene is TRBV4-3, the J gene TRBJ2-3; 7 nucleotides match TRBD2. V was clipped by 0 bases and J by 1 base; unmatched bases: 7. The CDR3 loop spans 17 amino acids. CDR1 and CDR2 (germline): LGHNA, YSLEER. The CDR3 reads CASSQDGAGPRTDTQYF. The DNA for the CDR3 is TGCGCCAGCAGCCAAGATGGAGCGGGGCCTCGCACAGATACGCAGTATTTT.

CDR3 DNA sequence: TGCGCCAGCAGCTTCCCACTAGCGGGGTCCACAGATACGCAGTATTTT. It yields the protein CASSFPLAGSTDTQYF. The J gene is TRBJ2-3, the V gene TRBV5-1, with 10 bases fitting TRBD2. The CDR3 contains 16 residues. CDR1 SGHRS and CDR2 YFSETQ come from the germline V gene. V trimming: 2 bases; J trimming: 2 bases; junction bases outside the gene matches: 5. Supplemented by reference TRBV5-1 and TRBJ2-3, the full variable domain reads KAGVTQTPRYLIKTRGQQVTLSCSPISGHRSVSWYQQTPGQGLQFLFEYFSETQRNKGNFPGRFSGRQFSNSRSEMNVSTLELGDSALYLCASSFPLAGSTDTQYFGPGTRLTVL.

The chain combines TRBV9 with TRBJ2-4, with 9 nucleotides matching TRBD1. CDR1 and CDR2 (germline): SGDLS, YYNGEE. V trimming: 3 bases; J trimming: 14 bases; junction bases outside the gene matches: 6. The CDR3 loop spans 12 amino acids. This CDR3 is CASSETGGYKYF. DNA for the CDR3: TGTGCCAGCAGCGAGACAGGGGGATATAAGTACTTC.

This chain joins TRBV18 and TRBJ2-6, with 10 bases fitting TRBD1. This CDR3 is 18 amino acids long. The V gene end was trimmed by 3 bases and the J gene end by 1 base; junction bases not matched to a gene: 6. Germline values: CDR1 KGHSH, CDR2 LQKENI. The CDR3 reads CASSPRTGGGSGANVLTF. CDR3 coding DNA: TGTGCCAGCTCACCGAGGACAGGGGGAGGTTCTGGGGCCAACGTCCTGACTTTC.

This clone came up a few times. The chain recombines TRBV11-2 with TRBJ2-7; no firm D call. Trimming left V 2 bases short and J 5 bases short, with 4 bases between. CDR3 length equals 11 residues. The germline CDR1 and CDR2 sequences are SGHAT and FQNNGV. The CDR3 DNA is TGTGCCAGCAGCTTAAACCACGAGCAGTACTTC. Translated: CASSLNHEQYF.

V and J are TRBV5-1 and TRBJ2-2, with D unresolved. From germline, CDR1 is SGHRS and CDR2 YFSETQ. The CDR3 covers 14 residues. The V and J ends lost 1 base and 0 bases respectively, with 4 bases between them. CDR3 residues: CASSLPPNTGELFF. The CDR3 nucleotides are TGCGCCAGCAGCTTGCCCCCGAACACCGGGGAGCTGTTTTTT.

This clone came up a few times. The chain is built from TRBV7-2 and TRBJ2-5; TRBD2 matches at 8 bases. This CDR3 contains 13 residues. Trimming removed 5 bases from V and 4 bases from J; junction bases left unmatched: 3. CDR1 is SGHTA and CDR2 is FQGNSA in the germline V gene. The CDR3 region is CASSRGGLETQYF. DNA of the CDR3: TGTGCCAGCAGCCGCGGGGGGTTAGAGACCCAGTACTTC.

This clone occurred a few times. The chain combines TRBV10-1 with TRBJ2-2, with 7 bases lining up with TRBD1. Germline CDR1 and CDR2: WNHNN and SYGVQD (reference sequence). Trimming removed 6 bases from V and 4 bases from J; junction bases left unmatched: 5. The CDR3 totals 14 residues. CDR3 sequence (DNA): TGCGCCAGCAGCAACGACAGGGTCACCGGGGAGCTGTTTTTT. Its protein is CASSNDRVTGELFF.

V gene TRBV19 combines with J gene TRBJ1-5; no reliable D call. Germline CDR1 reads LNHDA; CDR2 reads SQIVND (reference sequence). The CDR3 runs to 13 residues. The germline V and J ends were trimmed by 4 bases and 6 bases, with 10 bases remaining between them. The CDR3 is CASSTAHFQPQHF. The CDR3 nucleotides are TGTGCCAGTAGTACAGCCCATTTTCAGCCCCAGCATTTT.

This clone was observed a handful of times. The J gene is TRBJ2-2, the V gene TRBV19; 10 bases are shared with TRBD1. This CDR3 has 16 amino acids. With V trimmed by 1 base and J by 7 bases, 6 bases remained unmatched. CDR1 and CDR2 (germline): LNHDA, SQIVND (reference sequence). The CDR3 loop is CASSIARGQGGGELFF. CDR3 nucleotide sequence: TGTGCCAGTAGTATAGCCCGAGGACAGGGGGGCGGGGAGCTGTTTTTT.